A single sample gave rise to the 21 T cell receptor beta chains below, sequenced in a study of monozygotic twins with inflammatory bowel disease. TCRdb processed the 5' RACE reads again and assigns one entry to each CDR3 protein, with no DNA. This repertoire includes approximately 340,000 distinct CDR3 sequences. The sequenced sample was blood. Receptors originate from a human donor with ulcerative colitis or Crohn's disease, or a healthy co-twin of an affected twin (not recorded which).

The gene calls are TRBV5-1 and TRBJ1-2. The germline CDR1 and CDR2 sequences are SGHRS and YFSETQ. The CDR3 covers 16 residues. CDR3 in amino acids: CASSRSGWTPNYGYTF.

The J gene is TRBJ2-3, the V gene TRBV29-1; the TRBD2 assignment by TCRdb is unverifiable without DNA. Germline CDR1 is SQVTM and CDR2 is ANQGSEA. There are 13 residues in the CDR3. This CDR3 reads CSVHLPSGETQYF.

V usage is TRBV20-1 and J usage is TRBJ2-1; lacking DNA, the TRBD1 call made by TCRdb goes unchecked. The CDR3 extends over 13 amino acids. The V gene's germline CDR1 is DFQATT and CDR2 SNEGSKA (reference sequence). The CDR3 protein is CSATGQGVYEQFF.

The chain employs TRBV5-6 and TRBJ1-1. The V gene's germline CDR1 is SGHDT and CDR2 YYEEEE. The CDR3 is 15 amino acids. The CDR3 here is CASSNRAILNTEAFF.

The V gene is TRBV29-1, the J gene TRBJ1-2. This CDR3 region has 13 residues. CDR1 SQVTM and CDR2 ANQGSEA come from the germline V gene. The CDR3: CSVAGLTYTGYTF.

The chain uses TRBV6-2 or TRBV6-3 and TRBJ2-1. This CDR3 spans 15 amino acids. CDR1 and CDR2 (germline): MNHEY, SVGEGT. The CDR3: CASTKDGSSYNEQFF.

This chain uses TRBV5-4 with TRBJ1-1; TCRdb names TRBD1, which stays unverified in the absence of DNA. Germline CDR1 and CDR2: SGHNT and YYREEE (reference sequence). CDR3 length equals 14 residues. CDR3: CASSQLRDTGEAFF.

This sequence joins TRBV29-1 and TRBJ1-3; TCRdb's D call of TRBD1 is untestable without DNA. In germline, CDR1 is SQVTM, CDR2 ANQGSEA. The CDR3 runs 13 residues. The CDR3 here is CSIQGFGGNTIYF.

The J gene is TRBJ2-3, the V gene TRBV5-1; TCRdb's D call, TRBD2, is unchecked because there is no DNA. Germline CDR1 is SGHRS and CDR2 is YFSETQ. The CDR3 contains 18 residues. This chain's CDR3 is CASSLEGVGRSSADTQYF.

This CDR3 reads CASSRLFEPQHF. This sequence joins TRBV7-9 and TRBJ1-5. The CDR3 is made up of 12 amino acids. CDR1 is SEHNR, CDR2 FQNEAQ, per germline (reference sequence).

The V gene is TRBV19, the J gene TRBJ2-1; TCRdb reports TRBD2, a call that lacks DNA to check it against. The CDR3 contains 13 residues. Germline V CDR1 and CDR2: LNHDA, SQIVND (reference sequence). The CDR3 loop is CASSIQLAGWQFF.

This chain uses TRBV5-1 with TRBJ2-7; TCRdb returns TRBD1, unconfirmable since there is no DNA. The germline V gene has CDR1 SGHRS and CDR2 YFSETQ. The CDR3 length is 16 residues. The chain's CDR3 is CASSWQGGGGSYEQYF.

This chain connects TRBV6-1 to TRBJ2-7; with no DNA, the TCRdb D assignment of TRBD1 cannot be verified. CDR3 length: 15 residues. Germline V gene lookup returns CDR1 MNHNS and CDR2 SASEGT. CDR3 in amino acids: CASSAPRGVSYEQYF.

CDR3 residues: CASSLGWRGSQETQYF. This chain uses TRBV11-2 with TRBJ2-5; the D call of TRBD2 rests on TCRdb alone, since no DNA is present to check it. Germline V gene data show CDR1 as SGHAT and CDR2 as FQNNGV. This CDR3 comprises 16 residues.

The rearrangement uses TRBV3-1 and TRBJ2-2. Germline-derived CDR1 and CDR2 are LGHDT and YNNKEL (reference sequence). This CDR3 has 13 residues. The CDR3 sequence is CASSLGDAGELFF. Variable domain in full (rest from reference TRBV3-1 and TRBJ2-2): DTAVSQTPKYLVTQMGNDKSIKCEQNLGHDTMYWYKQDSKKFLKIMFSYNNKELIINETVPNRFSPKSPDKAHLNLHINSLELGDSAVYFCASSLGDAGELFFGEGSRLTVL.

V usage is TRBV6-6 and J usage is TRBJ1-1; without DNA, the TCRdb call of TRBD1 cannot be checked. The CDR3 has 12 residues. In germline, CDR1 is MNHNY, CDR2 SVGAGI (reference sequence). The chain's CDR3 is CASGGTNTEAFF.

The chain is built from TRBV9 and TRBJ2-7. The CDR3 contains 12 residues. Germline CDR1 is SGDLS and CDR2 is YYNGEE. The CDR3: CASSVDSYGQYF.

The chain employs TRBV2 and TRBJ2-1. CDR3 length: 16 amino acids. Germline V lookup: CDR1 SNHLY, CDR2 FYNNEI. The CDR3 sequence is CASSEEVMSSYNEQFF. The entire variable domain, with the rest obtained from reference TRBV2 and TRBJ2-1, is as follows: EPEVTQTPSHQVTQMGQEVILRCVPISNHLYFYWYRQILGQKVEFLVSFYNNEISEKSEIFDDQFSVERPDGSNFTLKIRSTKLEDSAMYFCASSEEVMSSYNEQFFGPGTRLTVL.

The chain uses TRBV27 and TRBJ2-7; TCRdb's D call, TRBD1, is unchecked because there is no DNA. The germline CDR1 and CDR2 sequences are MNHEY and SMNVEV (reference sequence). CDR3 length equals 16 residues. CDR3: CASSLKGQGGDYEQYF.

The rearrangement uses TRBV14 and TRBJ1-1; TCRdb returns TRBD1, unconfirmable since there is no DNA. Germline CDR1 is SGHDN and CDR2 is FVKESK. The CDR3 has 16 residues. CDR3 sequence: CASSHGGTGMSTEAFF.

This chain's CDR3 is CRADSGKRSYEQYF. The J gene is TRBJ2-7, the V gene TRBV20-1; the D gene TCRdb calls, TRBD2, cannot be checked with no DNA. The V gene's germline CDR1 is DFQATT and CDR2 SNEGSKA (reference sequence). The CDR3 is 14 amino acids.